These T cell receptor beta chains were read from a single sample in a study of cytomegalovirus exposure and HLA in healthy donors. Measured with immunoSEQ multiplex PCR; TCRdb has only the in-frame clones, and not every one. The sample contains just over 150,000 clones, 86% of which appear only once. Sequencing was carried out using PBMCs. The source is a woman aged 18-29 years in good health and CMV-seronegative. Each CDR3 is given with its conserved first and last residue. Each record gives: CDR3 length, J gene, clone size, V gene, D gene, CDR3 protein, CDR3 DNA. D genes are given only for firm matches. A clone size is listed for some rows: how often the clone was seen (once, few, many), or a class if it is expanded.

>17|TRBJ2-5|-|TRBV27|TRBD2
CASSPETSGREGKTQYF
TGTGCCAGCAGCCCCGAGACTAGCGGGAGGGAGGGGAAGACCCAGTACTTC
>16|TRBJ1-1|-|TRBV5-1|TRBD1
CASSLDPGQGVIRAFF
TGCGCCAGCAGCTTGGATCCGGGACAGGGCGTGATTAGAGCTTTCTTT
>14|TRBJ1-2|once|TRBV5-6|-
CASCLGRVLYGYTF
TGTGCCAGTTGCCTTGGGAGGGTTCTCTATGGCTACACCTTC
>13|TRBJ1-2|-|TRBV28|TRBD1
CASRSGQTYGYTF
TGTGCCAGCAGATCGGGACAGACCTATGGCTACACCTTC
>15|TRBJ2-5|-|TRBV5-1|TRBD2
CASSLDGGAEETQYF
TGCGCCAGCAGCTTGGACGGGGGGGCCGAAGAGACCCAGTACTTC
>14|TRBJ2-3|once|TRBV5-1|-
CASSSGGPTDTQYF
TGCGCCAGCAGCTCGGGGGGCCCCACAGATACGCAGTATTTT
>14|TRBJ1-2|-|TRBV5-4|TRBD1
CASSYTGGANGYTF
TGTGCCAGCAGCTACACAGGGGGCGCGAATGGCTACACCTTC
>13|TRBJ2-1|-|TRBV7-7|-
CASSDERVGEQFF
TGTGCTAGCAGCGACGAGCGGGTTGGTGAGCAGTTCTTC
>14|TRBJ2-4|-|TRBV7-2|TRBD2
CASSLAGGRNIQYF
TGTGCCAGCAGCTTAGCGGGAGGGCGAAACATTCAGTACTTC
>14|TRBJ1-5|-|TRBV2|TRBD1
CASSAGTGNQPQHF
TGTGCCAGCAGCGCCGGGACAGGGAATCAGCCCCAGCATTTT
>14|TRBJ1-1|-|TRBV7-2|-
CASTPYAEGRKAFF
TGTGCCAGCACTCCCTACGCGGAGGGGAGAAAAGCTTTCTTT
>14|TRBJ1-5|-|TRBV19|TRBD1
CASSGSGGNQPQHF
TGTGCCAGTAGTGGCTCAGGGGGGAATCAGCCCCAGCATTTT
>17|TRBJ1-4|once|TRBV28|-
CASSPTRLRQGNEKLFF
TGTGCCAGCAGCCCGACCCGATTGCGCCAGGGCAATGAAAAACTGTTTTTT
>13|TRBJ1-1|-|TRBV2|-
CARRYTVNTEAFF
TGTGCCAGGAGATATACAGTGAACACTGAAGCTTTCTTT
>15|TRBJ1-3|few|TRBV4-2|TRBD1
CASSQDPQGGNTIYF
TGTGCCAGCAGCCAAGATCCACAGGGGGGAAACACCATATATTTT
>12|TRBJ2-3|-|TRBV5-8|TRBD2
CASKLRGDTQYF
TGTGCCAGCAAATTGCGGGGGGATACGCAGTATTTT
>18|TRBJ2-1|-|TRBV7-6|TRBD2
CASSNGRASGRAYNEQFF
TGTGCCAGCAGTAACGGGCGGGCTAGCGGGAGGGCCTACAATGAGCAGTTCTTC
>14|TRBJ1-1|-|TRBV29-1|TRBD1
CSVLRTGVNTEAFF
TGCAGCGTCCTGCGGACAGGGGTGAACACTGAAGCTTTCTTT
>16|TRBJ2-2|-|TRBV7-3|-
CASSLTQGVNTGELFF
TGTGCCAGCAGCTTAACACAGGGAGTGAACACCGGGGAGCTGTTTTTT
>13|TRBJ1-2|-|TRBV28|-
CASSPDSNYGYTF
TGTGCCAGCAGTCCGGACAGCAACTATGGCTACACCTTC
>13|TRBJ1-6|-|TRBV2|TRBD1
CASRDRGVSPLHF
TGTGCCAGCAGGGACAGGGGCGTCTCACCCCTCCACTTT
>14|TRBJ1-5|-|TRBV7-9|-
CASSFGTEGRPQHF
TGTGCCAGCAGCTTTGGGACGGAGGGGCGGCCCCAGCATTTT
>17|TRBJ1-5|-|TRBV27|-
CASSTHNMEGSNQPQHF
TGTGCCAGCAGTACACATAATATGGAGGGAAGCAATCAGCCCCAGCATTTT
>14|TRBJ1-5|-|TRBV30|TRBD1
CAWSGGTGLEPQHF
TGTGCCTGGAGTGGTGGGACAGGGTTGGAGCCCCAGCATTTT
>14|TRBJ2-3|-|TRBV5-1|TRBD1
CASSQGASTDTQYF
TGCGCCAGCAGCCAGGGGGCGAGCACAGATACGCAGTATTTT
>16|TRBJ2-2|-|TRBV7-9|-
CASSFRSLANTGELFF
TGTGCCAGCAGCTTTCGTTCCTTAGCTAACACCGGGGAGCTGTTTTTT
>12|TRBJ2-7|-|TRBV10-3|TRBD1
CAIGTGGYEQYF
TGTGCCATCGGGACAGGGGGCTACGAGCAGTACTTC
>15|TRBJ2-3|-|TRBV28|-
CASSLRQGSTDTQYF
TGTGCCAGCAGTTTAAGGCAGGGGAGCACAGATACGCAGTATTTT